These 22 T cell receptor beta chains originate from one sample sequenced in a study of cytomegalovirus exposure and HLA in healthy donors. Primers for the PCR totalled 60 Vbeta and 13 Jbeta. The data were produced by immunoSEQ multiplex PCR, yet TCRdb's version contains in-frame clones alone and is incomplete. The table shows fewer than 250,000 clones, with about 80% occurring only once. Material for sequencing was PBMCs. The receptors originated from a man aged 18 to 29 in good health and CMV-seronegative.

Note on this clone: The junction shows a germline mismatch at one end, possibly a read error. This chain joins TRBV2 and TRBJ2-5; D might be TRBD1 (5 bases). Germline V lookup: CDR1 SNHLY, CDR2 FYNNEI. The CDR3 has 11 residues. The CDR3 DNA is TGTGCCAGCAGTGATGAGTTCGCAGGGAACTTC. Translating gives CASSDEFAGNF.

Notes on this clone: Distinct nucleotide sequences in the sample also encode this CDR3. This chain uses TRBV19 with TRBJ1-1; maybe TRBD1 (5 bases). V gave up 1 base and J gave up 8 bases, with 8 bases separating them. The V gene's germline CDR1 is LNHDA and CDR2 SQIVND (reference sequence). The CDR3 totals 12 residues. In nucleotides, the CDR3 is TGTGCCAGTAGTATAGGTGCAGGGGAAGCTTTCTTT. Translation: CASSIGAGEAFF.

The gene calls are TRBV6-1 and TRBJ2-1; D may be TRBD2 (6 bases). V gave up 0 bases and J gave up 4 bases, with 16 bases separating them. This CDR3 spans 17 amino acids. The germline V gene encodes CDR1 MNHNS and CDR2 SASEGT. In DNA, the CDR3 is TGTGCCAGCAGTGAAGCGGTCGGCGGGGCCCCTTACAATGAGCAGTTCTTC. Encoded protein: CASSEAVGGAPYNEQFF.

The chain carries TRBV2 and TRBJ2-5, with 11 bases identical to TRBD1. Per germline, CDR1 SNHLY and CDR2 FYNNEI. This CDR3 region has 14 residues. The J segment lost 5 bases and the V segment lost 6 bases, leaving 5 bases of the junction unmatched. CDR3 nucleotides: TGTGCCAGCAGGGGACAGGGGGTAGCGGAGACCCAGTACTTC. It yields the protein CASRGQGVAETQYF.

This chain links TRBV7-9 with TRBJ1-1, with D maybe TRBD1 (6 bases). The germline V gene has CDR1 SEHNR and CDR2 FQNEAQ (reference sequence). The CDR3 totals 16 residues. Trimming shortened V by 5 bases and J by 0 bases, and 16 bases separated the two germline ends. CDR3 coding DNA: TGTGCCAGCAGCACAGACAGGAATCTCATGAACACTGAAGCTTTCTTT. Its protein product is CASSTDRNLMNTEAFF.

The chain is built from TRBV29-1 and TRBJ2-3; D perhaps matches TRBD2 (6 bases). Germline CDR1 reads SQVTM; CDR2 reads ANQGSEA. The V gene lost 7 bases and the J gene lost 3 bases, with 8 bases spanning the gap. This CDR3 region has 11 residues. CDR3 nucleotide sequence: TGCAGCGAGGGACTTACAGATACGCAGTATTTT. It yields the protein CSEGLTDTQYF.

This clone was detected only a few times. The chain couples TRBV2 to TRBJ2-7; 9 positions agree with TRBD1. V dropped 7 bases and J dropped 5; count of bases not matched to a gene: 12. The CDR3 extends over 15 amino acids. The germline CDR1 and CDR2 sequences are SNHLY and FYNNEI. Written as DNA, the CDR3 is TGTGCCAGCACCCAACCAGGGACAGGGCTACACGAGCAGTACTTC. This codes for CASTQPGTGLHEQYF.

The gene calls are TRBV18 and TRBJ1-1; 9 bases map to TRBD1. V lost 5 bases to trimming and J lost 4 bases; unmatched junction nucleotides: 5. The CDR3 is 14 amino acids. Per the germline V gene, CDR1 is KGHSH and CDR2 is LQKENI. This chain's CDR3 is CASSRDRDFTEAFF. The CDR3 DNA is TGTGCCAGCTCAAGGGACAGGGATTTCACTGAAGCTTTCTTT.

This chain uses TRBV7-8 with TRBJ2-7; no clear D gene. CDR3 size: 14 residues. V shed 8 bases and J shed 2 bases, with 16 bases lying between them. Germline CDR1 is SGHVS and CDR2 is FQNEAQ. CDR3: CASQLRGLTYEQYF. The CDR3 coding sequence is TGTGCCAGCCAGCTACGTGGGCTTACCTACGAGCAGTACTTC.

The chain joins TRBV11-2 to TRBJ2-5; D is perhaps TRBD1 (5 bases). The J call may be mistaken, given a closer DNA end match to TRBJ2-7. CDR1 is SGHAT, CDR2 FQNNGV, per germline. CDR3 size: 13 residues. CDR3 nucleotide sequence: TGTGCCAGCAGCTTAGGGGGCACCTACGAGCAGTACTTC. Translated, it gives CASSLGGTYEQYF.

This chain links TRBV7-9 with TRBJ1-3; 9 nucleotides match TRBD1. J lost 10 bases, V lost 4 bases, and 5 bases had no gene match. The length of the CDR3 is 13 residues. Germline V gives CDR1 SEHNR, CDR2 FQNEAQ (reference sequence). CDR3 nucleotide sequence: TGTGCCAGCAGCTGGGGACAGGGTGAGACCATATATTTT. This codes for CASSWGQGETIYF.

This rearrangement joins TRBV6-1 to TRBJ1-1, with TRBD1 matching 10 bases. This CDR3 has 14 residues. With 7 bases clipped from V and 8 bases from J, the junction kept 10 bases outside the gene matches. Germline values: CDR1 MNHNS, CDR2 SASEGT. The CDR3 sequence is CASTFGGQGIEAFF. CDR3 in DNA: TGTGCCAGCACCTTTGGGGGACAGGGGATAGAAGCTTTCTTT.

The sample holds a few counts of this clone. V is TRBV27 and J is TRBJ2-7; D is possibly TRBD1 (5 bases). CDR1 MNHEY and CDR2 SMNVEV come from the germline V gene (reference sequence). The CDR3 extends over 15 amino acids. The V end lost 5 bases, the J end lost 0 bases, and 14 bases lay between the germline ends. The CDR3 region has the DNA TGTGCCAGCAGTACCATTGGGGCCGACTCCTACGAGCAGTACTTC. Translation: CASSTIGADSYEQYF.

A remark on this clone: Mismatch with germline at one junction end may stem from a read error. V and J are TRBV7-9 and TRBJ2-2; 7 nucleotides match TRBD2. The CDR3 runs to 16 residues. CDR1 SEHNR and CDR2 FQNEAQ come from the germline V gene (reference sequence). CDR3 nucleotides: TGTTCCAGCAGCGGGGCGGGGGACCTGAACACCGGGGAGCTGTTTTTT. Amino acids: CSSSGAGDLNTGELFF.

This chain links TRBV7-6 with TRBJ2-7; D gene unclear. This CDR3 is built from 13 residues. CDR1 is SGHVS and CDR2 is FNYEAQ in the germline V gene. Trimming cost V 3 bases and J 1 base, with 7 bases left between them. The CDR3 here is CASSLRQSYEQYF. CDR3 coding DNA: TGTGCCAGCAGCTTGAGGCAGTCCTACGAGCAGTACTTC.

This sequence joins TRBV11-2 and TRBJ1-1; 7 bases fit TRBD1. Germline V lookup: CDR1 SGHAT, CDR2 FQNNGV. V lost 4 bases and J lost 6; bases outside the gene matches: 8. This CDR3 has 14 residues. CDR3 nucleotide sequence: TGTGCCAGCAGCTCAGCGGGCAGGGGGGCTGAAGCTTTCTTT. It translates to CASSSAGRGAEAFF.

The chain joins TRBV2 to TRBJ2-5, with D maybe TRBD2 (5 bases). The CDR3 sequence is 13 residues long. Deletions cut 6 bases from V and 5 bases from J, with 13 bases between. Germline CDR1 and CDR2: SNHLY and FYNNEI. In DNA form, the CDR3 reads TGTGCCAGCAGACTAGGAAGGGCTGAGACCCAGTACTTC. Translation gives CASRLGRAETQYF.

V and J are TRBV11-3 and TRBJ2-3, with no clear D. Per the germline V gene, CDR1 is SGHNT and CDR2 is YENEEA. Trimming took 1 base from V and 3 from J, leaving 5 bases between them. This CDR3 spans 13 amino acids. CDR3 DNA: TGTGCCAGCAGCTTAGTATCGACAGATACGCAGTATTTT. This sequence encodes CASSLVSTDTQYF.

This clone was seen ten or more times. The genes are TRBV28 and TRBJ2-7; 10 positions match TRBD2. Trimming removed 4 bases from V and 6 bases from J; junction bases left unmatched: 6. CDR1 is MDHEN and CDR2 is SYDVKM in the germline V gene. CDR3 size: 14 residues. DNA for the CDR3: TGTGCCAGCAGTTCCCCTAGCGGGAGTTCCGAGCAGTACTTC. Translating gives CASSSPSGSSEQYF.

The gene calls are TRBV2 and TRBJ1-2; 7 bases agree with TRBD1. The CDR3 runs 17 residues. CDR1 SNHLY and CDR2 FYNNEI come from the germline V gene. Unmatched junction bases numbered 11, after V lost 2 bases and J lost 2 bases. The CDR3 reads CASSERDRHTLNYGYTF. DNA for the CDR3: TGTGCCAGCAGTGAACGGGACAGACATACCCTAAACTATGGCTACACCTTC.

This chain joins TRBV5-6 and TRBJ1-2; 7 nucleotides line up with TRBD1. Losses at the gene ends were 2 bases for V and 8 bases for J; bases not matched to a gene: 9. The length of the CDR3 is 14 residues. Germline assignment: CDR1 SGHDT and CDR2 YYEEEE. CDR3 residues: CASSFPGQLAGYTF. The CDR3 DNA reads as TGTGCCAGCAGCTTTCCGGGACAGCTGGCGGGCTACACCTTC.

The rearrangement uses TRBV9 and TRBJ2-1; 9 nucleotides agree with TRBD2. The CDR3 extends over 16 amino acids. V trimming: 3 bases; J trimming: 0 bases; junction bases outside the gene matches: 4. CDR1 SGDLS and CDR2 YYNGEE come from the germline V gene. The CDR3, as DNA: TGTGCCAGCAGCGCCAGCGGGGGGAGCTCCTACAATGAGCAGTTCTTC. It codes for CASSASGGSSYNEQFF.